One and the same sample provided the 20 T cell receptor beta chains below, sequenced in a study of tumor-infiltrating lymphocytes in oesophageal squamous cell carcinoma. TCRdb reanalysed the PCR reads using MiXCR and keeps one entry per CDR3 protein. The sample lists about 14,000 distinct CDR3 sequences, over 40% occurring once. The source material was blood. Source of these receptors: a male donor with esophageal squamous cell carcinoma.

This clonotype has ten or more counts. The chain carries TRBV28 and TRBJ2-7; D is undetermined. This CDR3 comprises 14 residues. From germline, CDR1 is MDHEN and CDR2 SYDVKM. V shed 1 base and J shed 4 bases, with 11 bases lying between them. As DNA, the CDR3 is TGTGCCAGCAGTTTATTCAGGTCTTGGTACGAGCAGTACTTC. It yields the protein CASSLFRSWYEQYF.

This clonotype is deemed medium-sized (0.01 to 0.1%). V is TRBV7-9 and J is TRBJ2-5; weak D call: TRBD2 (7 bases). Trimming took 1 base from V and 11 from J, leaving 26 bases between them. Germline CDR1 reads SEHNR; CDR2 reads FQNEAQ (reference sequence). This CDR3 region has 17 residues. The CDR3 region has the DNA TGTGCCAGCAGCTTAGAAACCGGGGGGCGTAGATACAATGAGCAGTACTTC. Its protein is CASSLETGGRRYNEQYF.

This CDR3 reads CASQRSGLAGHEQFF. In DNA, the CDR3 is TGTGCCAGCCAGCGCTCCGGACTAGCGGGCCATGAGCAGTTCTTC. The rearrangement links TRBV6-2 or TRBV6-3 to TRBJ2-3; 11 bases are shared with TRBD2. The DNA end is more similar to TRBJ2-1, so the J call may be wrong. CDR1 is MNHEY and CDR2 is SVGEGT in the germline V gene. This CDR3 has 15 amino acids.

This clonotype has ten or more counts. This chain uses TRBV12-3 or TRBV12-4 with TRBJ1-2, with TRBD1 matching 10 bases. This CDR3 is built from 13 residues. Trimming took 6 bases from V and 7 from J; bases not matched to a gene: 5. CDR3 sequence: CASSDRGRGGYTF. CDR3 bases: TGTGCCAGCAGCGACAGGGGGCGTGGTGGCTACACCTTC.

The chain uses TRBV24-1 and TRBJ2-5; 14 bases line up with TRBD2. This CDR3 is 15 amino acids long. V lost 7 bases to trimming and J lost 4 bases; unmatched junction nucleotides: 4. Germline V gene lookup returns CDR1 KGHDR and CDR2 SFDVKD. This CDR3 is CATSLGTSGRETQYF. Here the CDR3 DNA reads TGTGCCACCAGCCTCGGGACTAGCGGGAGAGAGACCCAGTACTTC.

This clonotype was found many times. This rearrangement joins TRBV24-1 to TRBJ2-3; D call uncertain. CDR1 is KGHDR and CDR2 is SFDVKD in the germline V gene. V lost 4 bases, J lost 3 bases, and 10 bases lay in between. The CDR3 extends over 14 amino acids. CDR3: CATSERVKTDTQYF. The CDR3, as DNA: TGTGCCACCAGTGAGAGAGTGAAAACAGATACGCAGTATTTT.

This clonotype has a count of ten or more. The chain couples TRBV7-3 to TRBJ2-1; D could derive from TRBD1 or TRBD2 (5 bases each). Germline V CDR1 and CDR2: SGHTA, FQGTGA. The CDR3 has 15 residues. The germline V and J ends were trimmed by 4 bases and 1 base, with 11 bases remaining between them. The CDR3 reads CASSSSGGSYNEQFF. DNA for the CDR3: TGTGCCAGCAGCTCAAGTGGGGGTTCCTACAATGAGCAGTTCTTC.

At least ten counts were recorded for this clonotype. The V gene is TRBV12-3 or TRBV12-4, the J gene TRBJ2-7; 9 nucleotides align to TRBD2. V shed 4 bases and J 0 bases; nucleotides not matched to a gene: 10. This CDR3 comprises 17 residues. The CDR3 nucleotides read TGTGCCAGCAGTTCTCGAAGGACTAGCGACTCCTCCTACGAGCAGTACTTC. Translation gives CASSSRRTSDSSYEQYF.

CDR3 residues: CASSLFAGTSGRAQFF. The CDR3 coding sequence is TGTGCCAGCAGCTTATTCGCCGGGACTAGCGGGCGGGCGCAGTTCTTC. This chain connects TRBV11-2 to TRBJ2-1, with 12 bases identical to TRBD2. Germline CDR1 SGHAT, CDR2 FQNNGV. The CDR3 is made up of 16 amino acids. J was trimmed by 12 bases and V by 2 bases; bases with no gene match: 11.

This clonotype was seen only a few times. This chain links TRBV24-1 with TRBJ2-4, with 9 bases matching TRBD1. The CDR3 runs to 14 residues. In germline, CDR1 is KGHDR, CDR2 SFDVKD. The J segment lost 9 bases and the V segment lost 3 bases, leaving 5 bases of the junction unmatched. The CDR3 region has the DNA TGTGCCACCAGTGATCCGGGACAGGGACTCATTCAGTACTTC. Translating gives CATSDPGQGLIQYF.

The rearrangement uses TRBV12-3 or TRBV12-4 and TRBJ2-1; weak D call: TRBD2 (6 bases). The CDR3 extends over 14 amino acids. V was cut by 8 bases and J by 0 bases, with 11 bases left in between. The CDR3 nucleotides are TGTGCCAGCGCCCACGGGAGCTCCTACAATGAGCAGTTCTTC. This codes for CASAHGSSYNEQFF.

This clonotype was detected many times. The gene calls are TRBV7-2 and TRBJ2-5, with 11 bases lining up with TRBD2. Germline V gene lookup returns CDR1 SGHTA and CDR2 FQGNSA. V lost 4 bases and J lost 9; bases outside the gene matches: 13. The CDR3 runs to 16 residues. The DNA of the CDR3 is TGTGCCAGCAGCTCCTCCGGGACTAGCGGTCCTGGGGCCCAGTACTTC. Translated, it gives CASSSSGTSGPGAQYF.

By share, this clonotype counts as medium-sized (0.01 to 0.1%). The chain links TRBV7-9 to TRBJ1-2; D is possibly TRBD1 (5 bases). The CDR3 contains 12 residues. V gave up 8 bases and J gave up 7 bases, with 14 bases separating them. Germline lookup yields CDR1 SEHNR and CDR2 FQNEAQ (reference sequence). CDR3 loop: CASGGEGFGYTF. CDR3 nucleotides: TGTGCCAGCGGGGGAGAGGGCTTTGGCTACACCTTC.

This clonotype was observed many times. A clone one base away is much larger, so this may be a read error. This chain joins TRBV7-6 and TRBJ2-5; D unresolved. CDR1 and CDR2 (germline): SGHVS, FNYEAQ. The CDR3 is 13 residues long. The V end lost 4 bases, the J end lost 11 bases, and 17 bases lay between the germline ends. The CDR3 nucleotides are TGTGCCAGCAGCTCTCTCTCCCACAATGAGCAGTACTTC. Encoded protein: CASSSLSHNEQYF.

The chain combines TRBV12-3 or TRBV12-4 with TRBJ2-5; unclear D gene. The CDR3 runs to 12 residues. Trimming cost V 4 bases and J 5 bases, with 8 bases left between them. The CDR3 region has the DNA TGTGCCAGCAGTTCCCTACTGGAGACCCAGTACTTC. The encoded protein is CASSSLLETQYF.

This sequence joins TRBV6-1 and TRBJ2-6; a weak D match, TRBD2 (6 bases). Germline V gene lookup returns CDR1 MNHNS and CDR2 SASEGT. The V and J ends lost 6 bases and 0 bases respectively, with 9 bases between them. The CDR3 is made up of 15 amino acids. CDR3 nucleotide sequence: TGTGCCAGCAGCTGGGACTTCTCTGGGGCCAACGTCCTGACTTTC. This encodes CASSWDFSGANVLTF.

The chain combines TRBV6-1 with TRBJ2-1; no reliable D call. The J call may be faulty, since TRBJ2-4 better matches the DNA end. The CDR3 runs to 14 residues. Germline CDR1 is MNHNS and CDR2 is SASEGT. CDR3 loop: CASSEGPYLDIQYF. CDR3 DNA: TGTGCCAGCAGTGAAGGTCCCTATCTGGACATTCAGTACTTC.

This clonotype has ten or more counts. The J gene is TRBJ2-7, the V gene TRBV11-3; 9 bases map to TRBD2. J lost 0 bases, V lost 5 bases, and 8 bases had no gene match. Per germline, CDR1 SGHNT and CDR2 YENEEA. The CDR3 extends over 16 amino acids. CDR3 DNA: TGTGCCAGCAGCCCACCTAGCGGGATAAGCTCCTACGAGCAGTACTTC. Its protein product is CASSPPSGISSYEQYF.

Turning to this clonotype: In this CDR3 the conserved last residue, phenylalanine or tryptophan, is missing, so a read error is likely. It is unclear where the CDR3 begins or ends on the DNA, so no DNA is shown, and the CDR3 is as TCRdb lists it. The J gene is TRBJ2-3, the V gene TRBV7-3; the table names TRBD2, a call not compared with the DNA. Both ends counted, the CDR3 spans 19 residues. From germline, CDR1 is SGHTA and CDR2 FQGTGA. The CDR3 loop reads CASSETPGLAGRETQYFGP.

V is TRBV7-2 and J is TRBJ2-5, with TRBD2 matching 8 bases. Judging by the DNA end, TRBJ2-1 fits better; the J call may be wrong. CDR3 size: 16 residues. Germline V gene data show CDR1 as SGHTA and CDR2 as FQGNSA. CDR3 sequence: CASSSPERTSTIEQFF. The CDR3 bases are TGTGCCAGCAGCTCCCCCGAAAGGACTAGCACAATTGAGCAGTTCTTC.